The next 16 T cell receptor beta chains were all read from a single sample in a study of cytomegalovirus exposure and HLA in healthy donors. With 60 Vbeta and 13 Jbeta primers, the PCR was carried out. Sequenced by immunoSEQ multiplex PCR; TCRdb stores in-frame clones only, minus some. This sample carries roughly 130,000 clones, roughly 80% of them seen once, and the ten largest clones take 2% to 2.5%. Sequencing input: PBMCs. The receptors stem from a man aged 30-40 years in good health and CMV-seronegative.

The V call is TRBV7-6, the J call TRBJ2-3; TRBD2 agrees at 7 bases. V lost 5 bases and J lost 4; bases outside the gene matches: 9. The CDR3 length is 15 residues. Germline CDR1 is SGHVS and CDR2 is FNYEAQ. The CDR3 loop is CASSLGEGWADTQYF. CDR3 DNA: TGTGCCAGCAGCCTAGGGGAGGGTTGGGCAGATACGCAGTATTTT.

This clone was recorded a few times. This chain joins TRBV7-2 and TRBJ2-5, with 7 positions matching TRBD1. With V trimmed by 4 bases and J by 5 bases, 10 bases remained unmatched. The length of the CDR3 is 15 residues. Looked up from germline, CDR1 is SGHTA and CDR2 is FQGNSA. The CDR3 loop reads CASSSTRDRVETQYF. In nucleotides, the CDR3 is TGTGCCAGCAGCTCTACGCGCGACAGGGTGGAGACCCAGTACTTC.

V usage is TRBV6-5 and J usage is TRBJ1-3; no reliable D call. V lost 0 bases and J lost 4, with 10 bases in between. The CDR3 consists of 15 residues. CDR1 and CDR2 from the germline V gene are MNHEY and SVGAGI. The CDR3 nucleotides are TGTGCCAGCAGTTACTCGAAACTCGAGGGAAACACCATATATTTT. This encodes CASSYSKLEGNTIYF.

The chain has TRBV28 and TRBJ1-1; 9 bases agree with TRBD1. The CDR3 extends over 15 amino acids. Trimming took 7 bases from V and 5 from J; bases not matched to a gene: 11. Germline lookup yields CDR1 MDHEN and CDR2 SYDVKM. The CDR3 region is CASTHGGQGPTEAFF. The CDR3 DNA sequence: TGTGCCAGCACCCATGGGGGACAGGGTCCAACTGAAGCTTTCTTT. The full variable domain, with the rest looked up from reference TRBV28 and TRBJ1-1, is DVKVTQSSRYLVKRTGEKVFLECVQDMDHENMFWYRQDPGLGLRLIYFSYDVKMKEKGDIPEGYSVSREKKERFSLILESASTNQTSMYLCASTHGGQGPTEAFFGQGTRLTVV.

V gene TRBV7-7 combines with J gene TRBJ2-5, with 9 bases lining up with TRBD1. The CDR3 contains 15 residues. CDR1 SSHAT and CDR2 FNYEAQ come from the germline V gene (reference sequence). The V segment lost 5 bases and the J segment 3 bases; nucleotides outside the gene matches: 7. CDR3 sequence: CASSRQGTGKETQYF. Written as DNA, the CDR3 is TGTGCCAGCAGCCGCCAAGGGACAGGGAAAGAGACCCAGTACTTC.

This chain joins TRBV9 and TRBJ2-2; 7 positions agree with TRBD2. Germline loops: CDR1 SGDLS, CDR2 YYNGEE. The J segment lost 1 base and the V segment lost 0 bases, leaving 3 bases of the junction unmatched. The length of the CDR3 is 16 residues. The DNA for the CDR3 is TGTGCCAGCAGCGTAGGCGGCGGGGGGAACACCGGGGAGCTGTTTTTT. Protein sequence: CASSVGGGGNTGELFF.

This CDR3 reads CASSPLQAFF. DNA for the CDR3: TGTGCCAGCAGCCCCCTTCAAGCTTTCTTT. The V call is TRBV6-1, the J call TRBJ1-1; D unclear. Germline V lookup: CDR1 MNHNS, CDR2 SASEGT. Trimming cost V 6 bases and J 9 bases, with 8 bases left between them. The CDR3 contains 10 residues.

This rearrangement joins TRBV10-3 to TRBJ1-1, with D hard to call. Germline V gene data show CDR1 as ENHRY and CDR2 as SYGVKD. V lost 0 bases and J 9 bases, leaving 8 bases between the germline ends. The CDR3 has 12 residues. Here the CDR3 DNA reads TGTGCCATCAGTGAGTCGAGGAGCAAAGCTTTCTTT. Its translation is CAISESRSKAFF.

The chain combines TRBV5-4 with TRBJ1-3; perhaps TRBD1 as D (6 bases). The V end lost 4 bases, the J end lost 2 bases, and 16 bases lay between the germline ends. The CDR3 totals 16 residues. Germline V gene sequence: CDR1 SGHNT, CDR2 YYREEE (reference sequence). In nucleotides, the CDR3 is TGTGCCAGCAGCCCAGTCGGACAGCCCGCTGGAAACACCATATATTTT. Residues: CASSPVGQPAGNTIYF.

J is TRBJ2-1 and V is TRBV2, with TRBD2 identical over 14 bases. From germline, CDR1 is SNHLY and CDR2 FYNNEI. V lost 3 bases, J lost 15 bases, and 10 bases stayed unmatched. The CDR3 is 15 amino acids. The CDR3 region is CASSESGTSGGKGFF. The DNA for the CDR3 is TGTGCCAGCAGTGAGTCCGGGACTAGCGGGGGTAAAGGGTTCTTC. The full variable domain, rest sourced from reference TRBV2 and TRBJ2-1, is EPEVTQTPSHQVTQMGQEVILRCVPISNHLYFYWYRQILGQKVEFLVSFYNNEISEKSEIFDDQFSVERPDGSNFTLKIRSTKLEDSAMYFCASSESGTSGGKGFFGPGTRLTVL.

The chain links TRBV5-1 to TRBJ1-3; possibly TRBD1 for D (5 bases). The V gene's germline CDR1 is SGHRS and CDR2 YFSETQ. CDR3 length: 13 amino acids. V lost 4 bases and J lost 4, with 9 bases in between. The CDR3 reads CASSREGGNTIYF. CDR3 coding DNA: TGCGCCAGCAGCCGGGAGGGGGGAAACACCATATATTTT.

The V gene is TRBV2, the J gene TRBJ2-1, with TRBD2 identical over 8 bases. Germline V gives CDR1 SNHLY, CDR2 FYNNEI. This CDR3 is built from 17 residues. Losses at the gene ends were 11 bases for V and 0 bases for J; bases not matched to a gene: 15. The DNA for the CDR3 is TGTGCCTCCTCCTTGGGCGGGGGGACACCCTCCTACAATGAGCAGTTCTTC. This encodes CASSLGGGTPSYNEQFF.

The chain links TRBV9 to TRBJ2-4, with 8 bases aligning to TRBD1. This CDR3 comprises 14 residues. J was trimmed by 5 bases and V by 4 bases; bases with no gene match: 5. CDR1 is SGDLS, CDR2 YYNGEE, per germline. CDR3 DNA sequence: TGTGCCAGCAGCCCAGGACAGGGCCAAAACATTCAGTACTTC. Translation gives CASSPGQGQNIQYF.

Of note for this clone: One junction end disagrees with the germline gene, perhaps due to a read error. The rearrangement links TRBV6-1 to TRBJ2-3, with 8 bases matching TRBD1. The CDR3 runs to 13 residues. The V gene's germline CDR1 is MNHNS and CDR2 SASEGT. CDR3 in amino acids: CAGRTGPTDTQYF. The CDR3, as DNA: TGTGCCGGCAGGACAGGGCCCACAGATACGCAGTATTTT.

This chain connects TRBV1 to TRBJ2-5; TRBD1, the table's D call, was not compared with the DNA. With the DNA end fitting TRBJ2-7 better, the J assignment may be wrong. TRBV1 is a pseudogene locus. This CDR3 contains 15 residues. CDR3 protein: CTSSQFTRGFYEQYF. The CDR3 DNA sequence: TGCACCAGCAGCCAGTTTACAAGGGGCTTCTACGAGCAGTACTTC.

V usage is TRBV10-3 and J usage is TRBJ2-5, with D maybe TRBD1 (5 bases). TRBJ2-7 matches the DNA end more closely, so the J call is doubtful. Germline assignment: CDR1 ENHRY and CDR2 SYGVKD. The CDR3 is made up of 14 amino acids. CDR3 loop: CAISGDSLPYEQYF. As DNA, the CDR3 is TGTGCCATCAGTGGAGACAGTTTACCCTACGAGCAGTACTTC.